These 19 T cell receptor beta chains were all obtained from the same sample, sequenced in a study of post-analysis software for immune sequencing data. The study, taken as a whole, reports: In patients, four to six TRBV segments were more frequent than in controls, with TRBV5-6, TRBV5-1 and TRBV20-1 among them.

No cognate antigen is known for these TCRs. The TCR beta cDNA libraries carried unique molecular identifiers. TCRdb itself ran the PCR reads through MiXCR, one entry per CDR3 protein. The sample lists hundreds of thousands of distinct CDR3 sequences, 30% occurring once. Sequenced input: blood. The receptors derive from a girl aged 10 to 17 with multiple sclerosis.

The gene calls are TRBV28 and TRBJ2-1; D may be TRBD1 or TRBD2 (5 bases each). CDR3 length: 14 residues. Trimming took 5 bases from V and 7 from J, leaving 15 bases between them. Germline V CDR1 and CDR2: MDHEN, SYDVKM. The CDR3 region has the DNA TGTGCCAGCAGTGGGGGAGAGCACGCGAATGAGCAGTTCTTC. It specifies CASSGGEHANEQFF.

J is TRBJ2-6 and V is TRBV20-1, with 9 bases matching TRBD1. The CDR3 is made up of 18 amino acids. From germline, CDR1 is DFQATT and CDR2 SNEGSKA (reference sequence). V was clipped by 6 bases and J by 1 base; unmatched bases: 13. CDR3 nucleotides: TGCAGTGCGACACCCTCGGGACAGGGAGGATCTGGGGCCAACGTCCTGACTTTC. The encoded protein is CSATPSGQGGSGANVLTF.

This clonotype was picked up a small number of times. The chain uses TRBV7-2 and TRBJ2-3, with a tentative D call TRBD2 (6 bases). The V gene lost 1 base and the J gene lost 1 base, with 15 bases spanning the gap. The CDR3 contains 17 residues. Germline assignment: CDR1 SGHTA and CDR2 FQGNSA. CDR3 residues: CASSLERASVGTDTQYF. In nucleotides, the CDR3 is TGTGCCAGCAGCTTAGAAAGGGCTAGCGTCGGCACAGATACGCAGTATTTT.

This chain connects TRBV10-3 to TRBJ2-3; 12 bases are a match to TRBD2. Germline CDR1 ENHRY, CDR2 SYGVKD. The V segment lost 4 bases and the J segment 4 bases; nucleotides outside the gene matches: 0. CDR3 length: 14 amino acids. The CDR3 sequence is CAISGLAGADTQYF. The CDR3, as DNA: TGTGCCATCAGTGGACTAGCGGGAGCAGATACGCAGTATTTT.

The V gene is TRBV5-6, the J gene TRBJ1-1; TRBD1 might be the D (5 bases). Germline-derived CDR1 and CDR2 are SGHDT and YYEEEE. Trimming took 3 bases from V and 10 from J, leaving 10 bases between them. This CDR3 is built from 11 residues. CDR3 amino acids: CASSSNGGAFF. DNA for the CDR3: TGTGCCAGCAGCTCGAACGGGGGAGCTTTCTTT.

The chain carries TRBV20-1 and TRBJ2-7; TRBD2 agrees at 9 bases. CDR3 length equals 15 residues. The germline V gene encodes CDR1 DFQATT and CDR2 SNEGSKA (reference sequence). The V segment lost 1 base and the J segment 1 base; nucleotides outside the gene matches: 5. The CDR3, as DNA: TGCAGTGCTAGAGTTGGTAGCGGGAGTTCCTACGAGCAGTACTTC. This translates into CSARVGSGSSYEQYF.

The chain combines TRBV20-1 with TRBJ2-7; TRBD1 might be the D (5 bases). CDR3 length: 16 amino acids. Between the trimmed V and J ends, which lost 1 base and 9 bases, there was a span of 25 bases. CDR1 is DFQATT, CDR2 SNEGSKA, per germline (reference sequence). The CDR3 loop reads CSARARSEGAPFRQYF. The CDR3 bases are TGCAGTGCTAGAGCGCGTTCAGAAGGGGCACCTTTTCGGCAGTACTTC.

The sample holds a few counts of this clonotype. The V and J genes are TRBV28 and TRBJ2-3; tentatively, D is TRBD1 or TRBD2 (5 bases each). Germline V gene sequence: CDR1 MDHEN, CDR2 SYDVKM. Between the trimmed V and J ends, which lost 5 bases and 3 bases, there was a span of 21 bases. There are 17 residues in the CDR3. The CDR3 loop is CASSTPFHGAQTDTQYF. The CDR3 nucleotides are TGTGCCAGCAGTACCCCGTTTCACGGGGCGCAAACAGATACGCAGTATTTT.

The genes are TRBV20-1 and TRBJ2-1; TRBD2 matches at 14 bases. This CDR3 spans 18 amino acids. Trimming took 1 base from V and 0 from J; bases not matched to a gene: 5. Germline values: CDR1 DFQATT, CDR2 SNEGSKA (reference sequence). CDR3 sequence: CSARVTGTSGSSYNEQFF. The CDR3 nucleotides are TGCAGTGCTAGAGTTACCGGGACTAGCGGGAGCTCCTACAATGAGCAGTTCTTC.

This chain uses TRBV6-6 with TRBJ1-1; D gene unclear. Looked up from germline, CDR1 is MNHNY and CDR2 is SVGAGI (reference sequence). The CDR3 sequence is 13 residues long. Trimming took 7 bases from V and 4 from J, leaving 13 bases between them. CDR3 loop: CASNPWAVTEAFF. The CDR3 DNA sequence: TGTGCCAGCAACCCCTGGGCCGTCACTGAAGCTTTCTTT.

This clonotype was counted many times. V gene TRBV6-4 combines with J gene TRBJ1-2; 7 bases are a match to TRBD1. The CDR3 is 15 amino acids. The V segment lost 2 bases and the J segment 4 bases; nucleotides outside the gene matches: 7. Germline CDR1 MRHNA, CDR2 SNTAGT. The CDR3 loop is CASSDPDRDTYGYTF. The DNA of the CDR3 is TGTGCCAGCAGTGACCCCGACAGGGACACCTATGGCTACACCTTC.

This clonotype was counted a few times. The chain links TRBV3-1 to TRBJ1-1, with D perhaps matching TRBD1 (6 bases). Germline CDR1 and CDR2: LGHDT and YNNKEL (reference sequence). This CDR3 contains 16 residues. Trimming stripped 0 bases from V and 1 base from J, with 12 bases between. The CDR3 sequence: CASSQDFGTQNTEAFF. In nucleotides, the CDR3 is TGTGCCAGCAGCCAAGATTTTGGGACACAGAACACTGAAGCTTTCTTT.

This clonotype was seen ten or more times. The chain is built from TRBV10-3 and TRBJ2-7; 7 nucleotides line up with TRBD1. V was pared by 11 bases and J by 4 bases, with 5 bases of the junction left unmatched. CDR1 is ENHRY, CDR2 SYGVKD, per germline. This CDR3 has 11 residues. The CDR3 protein is CASGDSYEQYF. As DNA, the CDR3 is TGTGCCTCCGGGGACAGTTACGAGCAGTACTTC.

This chain connects TRBV3-1 to TRBJ2-1; perhaps TRBD1 as D (5 bases). CDR1 and CDR2 from the germline V gene are LGHDT and YNNKEL (reference sequence). This CDR3 has 17 residues. Trimming took off 4 bases at V and 7 bases at J, with 23 bases between the two ends. CDR3 protein: CASSLNWGWGSENEQFF. Written as DNA, the CDR3 is TGTGCCAGCAGCCTAAATTGGGGCTGGGGATCTGAGAATGAGCAGTTCTTC.

This clonotype came up a few times. This sequence joins TRBV3-1 and TRBJ2-1; TRBD2 aligns across 10 bases. Germline assignment: CDR1 LGHDT and CDR2 YNNKEL (reference sequence). This CDR3 region has 18 residues. The V gene end was trimmed by 0 bases and the J gene end by 7 bases; junction bases not matched to a gene: 12. CDR3 bases: TGTGCCAGCAGCCAAGAGGTCATAGCGGGAGGTCGATGGAATGAGCAGTTCTTC. Its translation is CASSQEVIAGGRWNEQFF.

This clonotype was seen a few times. This rearrangement joins TRBV5-1 to TRBJ2-3; TRBD2 is a possible D gene (5 bases). Germline values: CDR1 SGHRS, CDR2 YFSETQ. Trimming left V 3 bases short and J 4 bases short, with 12 bases between. This CDR3 contains 14 residues. The CDR3 spells CASSSPEAADTQYF. CDR3 nucleotides: TGCGCCAGCAGCTCTCCGGAGGCGGCAGATACGCAGTATTTT.

This clonotype turned up a few times. The chain combines TRBV28 with TRBJ1-5; TRBD1 might be the D (5 bases). This CDR3 has 14 amino acids. Germline V gene sequence: CDR1 MDHEN, CDR2 SYDVKM. Trimming pared 5 bases from V and 3 bases from J, leaving 11 bases between. The CDR3 DNA sequence: TGTGCCAGCAGTCGGGACGGCGACAATCAGCCCCAGCATTTT. This sequence encodes CASSRDGDNQPQHF.

The sample holds many counts of this clonotype. The chain combines TRBV7-9 with TRBJ2-4; D might be TRBD2 (6 bases). Germline assignment: CDR1 SEHNR and CDR2 FQNEAQ (reference sequence). The CDR3 is 16 amino acids. Trimming removed 5 bases from V and 3 bases from J, with 17 bases in between. This chain's CDR3 is CASSGGTATFKNIQYF. Here the CDR3 DNA reads TGTGCCAGCAGCGGGGGGACCGCCACTTTCAAAAACATTCAGTACTTC.

This clonotype was recorded a few times. The rearrangement links TRBV6-1 to TRBJ2-1; 8 nucleotides align to TRBD1. This CDR3 contains 16 residues. Trimming at V came to 5 bases and at J to 3 bases, leaving 9 bases not matched to a gene. Germline assignment: CDR1 MNHNS and CDR2 SASEGT. The CDR3 nucleotides are TGTGCCAGCAGTAGGACAGGGTCGACCTACTACAATGAGCAGTTCTTC. It translates to CASSRTGSTYYNEQFF.